A single T cell receptor beta chain is shown here with its context. What it binds is unknown. This sample was taken from a study of shared clonotypes between healthy human individuals. Study-level findings and limits: The study generally estimated greater richness for naive than memory subsets.

V lost 4 bases to trimming and J lost 1 base, with 20 bases between them. The germline V gene encodes CDR1 LGHNA and CDR2 YSLEER. This CDR3 spans 17 amino acids. In the authors' methods: ImmunoSEQ yielded junction-only sequences lacking quality scores, so filtering differed. Data came from immunoSEQ multiplex PCR; TCRdb stores just in-frame clones and leaves some out. The DNA was the basis for D and trimming; V, J and clone size are from that table. Of about 2.1 million clones in the sample, 80% to 95% were seen once. CD8 cells regarded as naive lacked CD45RO, were positively chosen for CCR7, and omitted terminally differentiated effector memory CD45RA+ cells.

The chain recombines TRBV4-3 with TRBJ2-7; D is possibly TRBD1 (6 bases). The receptor's source is a man between 18 and 35 years old in good health. Some clones in this sample may be carry-over from other donors' samples. The sample was naive CD8+ T cells from PBMCs. CDR3 amino acids: CASSLDYTGRGSYEQYF. CDR3 DNA: TGCGCCAGCAGCCTTGATTATACAGGGAGAGGATCCTACGAGCAGTACTTC.